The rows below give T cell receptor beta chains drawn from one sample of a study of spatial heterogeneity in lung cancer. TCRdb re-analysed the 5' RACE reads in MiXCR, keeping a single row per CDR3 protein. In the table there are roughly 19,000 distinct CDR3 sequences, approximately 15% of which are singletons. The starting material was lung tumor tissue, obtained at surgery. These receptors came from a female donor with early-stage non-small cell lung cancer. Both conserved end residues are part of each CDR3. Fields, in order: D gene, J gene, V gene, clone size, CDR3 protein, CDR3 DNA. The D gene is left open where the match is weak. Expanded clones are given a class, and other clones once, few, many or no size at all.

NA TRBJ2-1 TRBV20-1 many CSARQLALRHNEQFF TGCAGTGCTAGACAGCTAGCGCTAAGACACAATGAGCAGTTCTTC
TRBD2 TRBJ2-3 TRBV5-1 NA CASSSGTSGTTDTQYF TGCGCCAGCAGCTCCGGGACTAGCGGGACCACAGATACGCAGTATTTT
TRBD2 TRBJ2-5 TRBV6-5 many CASRGGRETQYF TGTGCCAGCCGGGGGGGGCGAGAGACCCAGTACTTC
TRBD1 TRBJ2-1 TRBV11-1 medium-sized CASSPGLRQGTKERQFF TGTGCCAGCAGCCCGGGCCTCCGACAGGGGACCAAGGAGCGGCAGTTCTTC
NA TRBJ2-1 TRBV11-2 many CASSLVYNEQFF TGTGCCAGCAGCTTAGTTTACAATGAGCAGTTCTTC
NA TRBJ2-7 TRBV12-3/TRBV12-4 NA CATLGGLGSGEQYF TGTGCCACCCTTGGCGGGCTCGGGTCGGGCGAGCAGTACTTC
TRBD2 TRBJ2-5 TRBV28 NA CASSTLTSGKETQYF TGTGCCAGCAGCACCCTGACTAGCGGGAAAGAGACCCAGTACTTC
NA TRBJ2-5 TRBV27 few CASSLQETQYF TGTGCCAGCAGTCTACAAGAGACCCAGTACTTC
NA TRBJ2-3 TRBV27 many CASSTPSTDTQYF TGTGCCAGCAGTACCCCTAGCACAGATACGCAGTATTTT
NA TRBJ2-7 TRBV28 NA CASRRGGGTYEQYF TGTGCCAGCAGGAGGGGGGGGGGAACCTACGAGCAGTACTTC
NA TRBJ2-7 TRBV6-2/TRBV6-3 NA CASSYSPAVHYEQYF TGTGCCAGCAGTTACTCACCCGCAGTACACTACGAGCAGTACTTC
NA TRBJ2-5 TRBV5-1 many CASRRMGFQETQYF TGCGCCAGCAGGAGAATGGGATTCCAAGAGACCCAGTACTTC
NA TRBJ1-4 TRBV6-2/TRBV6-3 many CASRDPRANEKLFF TGTGCCAGCAGGGACCCTCGGGCTAATGAAAAACTGTTTTTT
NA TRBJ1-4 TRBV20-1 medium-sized CSARRSEKLFF TGCAGTGCTAGGAGGAGTGAAAAACTGTTTTTT
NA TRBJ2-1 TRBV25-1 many CASSRDNEQFF TGTGCCAGCAGTAGAGACAATGAGCAGTTCTTC
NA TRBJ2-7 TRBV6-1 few CASSEEGQAREQYF TGTGCCAGCAGTGAAGAGGGGCAGGCCCGGGAGCAGTACTTC
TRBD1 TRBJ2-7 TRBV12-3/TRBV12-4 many CASRRTGRGIYEQYF TGTGCCAGCAGGCGAACGGGCAGGGGGATCTACGAGCAGTACTTC
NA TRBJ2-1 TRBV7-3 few CASSLKVSRRVPEQFF TGTGCCAGCAGCTTAAAGGTTTCCCGAAGAGTGCCTGAGCAGTTCTTC
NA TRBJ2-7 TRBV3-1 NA CASSPGPGRDEQYF TGTGCCAGCAGCCCCGGACCGGGGCGCGACGAGCAGTACTTC
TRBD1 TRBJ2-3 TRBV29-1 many CSVGRGQSTDTQYF TGCAGCGTTGGCAGGGGGCAAAGCACAGATACGCAGTATTTT
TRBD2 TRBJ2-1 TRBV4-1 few CASSQGPPGTSGNNEQFF TGCGCCAGCAGCCAAGGCCCCCCCGGGACTAGCGGCAACAATGAGCAGTTCTTC
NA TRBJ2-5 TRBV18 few CASSPPGAGTQYF TGTGCCAGCTCGCCTCCGGGAGCGGGGACCCAGTACTTC
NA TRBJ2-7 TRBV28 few CASSLLYEQYF TGTGCCAGCAGTTTATTGTACGAGCAGTACTTC
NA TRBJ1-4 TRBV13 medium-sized CASSQQATNEKLFF TGTGCCAGCAGCCAACAGGCAACTAATGAAAAACTGTTTTTT
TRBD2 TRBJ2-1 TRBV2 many CASSEDGLAGEQFF TGTGCCAGCAGTGAAGATGGACTAGCGGGAGAGCAGTTCTTC
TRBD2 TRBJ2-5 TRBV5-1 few CASSLSSRGSREETQYF TGCGCCAGCAGCTTGTCCTCCCGCGGGAGTAGGGAAGAGACCCAGTACTTC
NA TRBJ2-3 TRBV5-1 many CASSLKLIAETQYF TGCGCCAGCAGCTTGAAACTGATAGCGGAGACGCAGTATTTT
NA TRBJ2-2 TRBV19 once CASMEGQNAGELFF TGTGCCAGTATGGAGGGACAGAACGCCGGGGAGCTGTTTTTT
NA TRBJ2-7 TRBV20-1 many CSASAPSYEQYF TGCAGTGCTAGTGCCCCCTCCTACGAGCAGTACTTC
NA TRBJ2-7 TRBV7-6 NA CASSLSPSGYEQYF TGTGCCAGCAGCTTATCCCCATCTGGCTACGAGCAGTACTTC
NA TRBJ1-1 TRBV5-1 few CASSSQGLGTEAFF TGCGCCAGCAGCTCCCAAGGTCTCGGCACTGAAGCTTTCTTT
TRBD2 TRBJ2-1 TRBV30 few CAWSVISGNEQFF TGTGCCTGGAGTGTAATTAGCGGGAACGAGCAGTTCTTC
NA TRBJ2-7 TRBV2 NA CASSQALTGEQYF TGTGCCAGCAGCCAAGCCTTAACCGGGGAGCAGTACTTC
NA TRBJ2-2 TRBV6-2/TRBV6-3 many CASSKQGIGAGELFF TGTGCCAGCAGTAAACAGGGTATTGGGGCCGGGGAGCTGTTTTTT
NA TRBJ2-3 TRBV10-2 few CASSTPLGTDTQYF TGCGCCAGCAGTACCCCCCTTGGCACAGATACGCAGTATTTT
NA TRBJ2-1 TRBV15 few CATSLSYAGTDNEQFF TGTGCCACCAGCCTAAGTTACGCGGGAACAGACAATGAGCAGTTCTTC
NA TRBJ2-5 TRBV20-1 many CSARGSSRRGSQETQYF TGCAGTGCTAGAGGGTCGAGCCGTAGGGGTTCACAAGAGACCCAGTACTTC
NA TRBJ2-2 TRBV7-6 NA CASSEERTNTGELFF TGTGCCAGCAGCGAAGAAAGAACCAACACCGGGGAGCTGTTTTTT
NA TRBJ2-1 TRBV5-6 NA CASRYGFYNEQFF TGTGCCAGCCGTTACGGATTCTACAATGAGCAGTTCTTC
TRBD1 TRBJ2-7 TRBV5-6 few CASSPWTGDVYEQYF TGTGCCAGCAGCCCTTGGACAGGGGACGTCTACGAGCAGTACTTC
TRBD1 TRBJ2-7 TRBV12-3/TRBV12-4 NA CASSGGWTGGNEQYF TGTGCCAGCAGTGGGGGTTGGACAGGGGGCAACGAGCAGTACTTC
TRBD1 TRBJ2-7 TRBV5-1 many CASSLTGTGDYEQYF TGCGCCAGCAGCTTGACCGGGACAGGGGATTACGAGCAGTACTTC
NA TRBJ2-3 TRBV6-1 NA CASSALQGSSTDTQYF TGTGCCAGCAGCGCGCTACAGGGTTCTAGCACAGATACGCAGTATTTT